The text below deals with one T cell receptor beta chain. What it binds is unknown. The sample holds other DNA sequences that translate to the same CDR3. With V trimmed by 4 bases and J by 0 bases, 2 bases remained unmatched. CDR1 is SGHRS and CDR2 is YFSETQ in the germline V gene. This CDR3 comprises 14 residues. 60 Vbeta and 13 Jbeta primers were used in PCR. Assay used: immunoSEQ multiplex PCR; TCRdb lists only in-frame clones, some missing. This table has about 140,000 clones, roughly four fifths appearing once. This specimen belongs to a study of cytomegalovirus exposure and HLA in healthy donors. Findings and caveats of the study: Presence/absence analysis assumed near-uniform sequencing depth across donors.

The sequenced material came from PBMCs. The chain couples TRBV5-1 to TRBJ2-3, with 7 bases matching TRBD1. The clonotype originates from a female donor in good health and CMV-seronegative. This CDR3 is CASSPDRSTDTQYF. CDR3 nucleotide sequence: TGCGCCAGCAGCCCGGACAGGAGCACAGATACGCAGTATTTT.